This is a list of T cell receptor beta chains from one sample in a study of T cells after yellow fever vaccination. TCRdb reprocessed the 5' RACE reads with MiXCR, giving one entry per CDR3 protein. The sample includes a few hundred thousand distinct CDR3 sequences, around 6.8% of them seen just once. The material was PBMCs, obtained roughly seven weeks after the first yellow fever vaccination. The origin of the receptors is a man between 18 and 35 years old who received the YFV17D yellow fever vaccine. Each CDR3 is given with its conserved first and last residue. The D gene is left open where the match is weak. Not every row has a clone size; where given, it reads once, few, many or a size class.

CDR3aa: CASSYYQGQPQHF
CDR3nt: TGTGCCAGCAGTTACTATCAGGGACAGCCCCAGCATTTT
d_gene: NA
abundance: many
j_gene: TRBJ1-5
v_gene: TRBV6-5

CDR3aa: CASSLGGVTGLYGYTF
CDR3nt: TGCGCCAGCAGCTTGGGAGGCGTGACTGGCCTCTATGGCTACACCTTC
d_gene: NA
abundance: NA
j_gene: TRBJ1-2
v_gene: TRBV5-1

CDR3aa: CASSSGGEQYF
CDR3nt: TGTGCCAGCAGCTCGGGGGGCGAGCAGTACTTC
d_gene: TRBD2
abundance: many
j_gene: TRBJ2-7
v_gene: TRBV7-2

CDR3aa: CASSQDTQAGTLLGYGYTF
CDR3nt: TGCGCCAGCAGCCAAGACACACAGGCCGGGACCCTTCTTGGCTATGGCTACACCTTC
d_gene: NA
abundance: NA
j_gene: TRBJ1-2
v_gene: TRBV4-3

CDR3aa: CASSPEGQGGNYGYTF
CDR3nt: TGTGCCAGCTCACCGGAGGGACAGGGGGGGAACTATGGCTACACCTTC
d_gene: TRBD1
abundance: few
j_gene: TRBJ1-2
v_gene: TRBV18

CDR3aa: CASSVGRGTDTQYF
CDR3nt: TGTGCCAGCAGCGTAGGGAGGGGCACAGATACGCAGTATTTT
d_gene: NA
abundance: many
j_gene: TRBJ2-3
v_gene: TRBV9

CDR3aa: CASKNSGVDTQYF
CDR3nt: TGTGCCAGCAAGAATAGCGGGGTGGATACGCAGTATTTT
d_gene: TRBD2
abundance: many
j_gene: TRBJ2-3
v_gene: TRBV5-4

CDR3aa: CSTRGILVNNEQFF
CDR3nt: TGCAGTACTAGAGGTATTCTCGTTAATAATGAGCAGTTCTTC
d_gene: NA
abundance: NA
j_gene: TRBJ2-1
v_gene: TRBV20-1

CDR3aa: CASSLGPIKEAEAFF
CDR3nt: TGCGCCAGCAGCTTGGGGCCGATCAAGGAGGCTGAAGCTTTCTTT
d_gene: NA
abundance: NA
j_gene: TRBJ1-1
v_gene: TRBV5-1

CDR3aa: CASSQRMGTGTEAFF
CDR3nt: TGTGCCAGCAGCCAAAGAATGGGGACCGGAACTGAAGCTTTCTTT
d_gene: NA
abundance: NA
j_gene: TRBJ1-1
v_gene: TRBV3-1

CDR3aa: CASSVVGGEYYNEQFF
CDR3nt: TGTGCCAGCAGCGTAGTCGGCGGGGAGTATTACAATGAGCAGTTCTTC
d_gene: NA
abundance: NA
j_gene: TRBJ2-1
v_gene: TRBV9

CDR3aa: CASSVQRNEQFF
CDR3nt: TGTGCCAGCTCGGTCCAACGGAATGAGCAGTTCTTC
d_gene: NA
abundance: many
j_gene: TRBJ2-1
v_gene: TRBV18

CDR3aa: CASSISAGTYEQYF
CDR3nt: TGTGCCAGCAGCATTAGTGCGGGGACCTACGAGCAGTACTTC
d_gene: NA
abundance: NA
j_gene: TRBJ2-7
v_gene: TRBV13

CDR3aa: CASSSGMETQYF
CDR3nt: TGTGCCAGCAGTTCAGGGATGGAGACCCAGTACTTC
d_gene: NA
abundance: NA
j_gene: TRBJ2-5
v_gene: TRBV12-3/TRBV12-4

CDR3aa: CASSGRETGTEAFF
CDR3nt: TGTGCCAGCAGCGGCCGGGAGACCGGCACTGAAGCTTTCTTT
d_gene: NA
abundance: many
j_gene: TRBJ1-1
v_gene: TRBV11-2

CDR3aa: CASRFSVERNTEAFF
CDR3nt: TGTGCCAGCAGGTTTAGTGTTGAGCGTAACACTGAAGCTTTCTTT
d_gene: NA
abundance: few
j_gene: TRBJ1-1
v_gene: TRBV7-9

CDR3aa: CASSQDPGWNEQFF
CDR3nt: TGCGCCAGCAGCCAAGATCCGGGGTGGAATGAGCAGTTCTTC
d_gene: NA
abundance: few
j_gene: TRBJ2-1
v_gene: TRBV4-3

CDR3aa: CASSLSPPGANVLTF
CDR3nt: TGTGCCAGCAGTTTAAGCCCCCCTGGGGCCAACGTCCTGACTTTC
d_gene: NA
abundance: NA
j_gene: TRBJ2-6
v_gene: TRBV28

CDR3aa: CASSQYKDGGTQYF
CDR3nt: TGCGCCAGCAGCCAATATAAAGACGGGGGTACGCAGTATTTT
d_gene: NA
abundance: NA
j_gene: TRBJ2-3
v_gene: TRBV4-1

CDR3aa: CASSLDRHYEQYF
CDR3nt: TGTGCCAGCTCACTAGACAGACACTACGAGCAGTACTTC
d_gene: NA
abundance: NA
j_gene: TRBJ2-7
v_gene: TRBV18

CDR3aa: CSARAGSPDTQYF
CDR3nt: TGCAGTGCTAGGGCGGGCTCGCCAGATACGCAGTATTTT
d_gene: NA
abundance: NA
j_gene: TRBJ2-3
v_gene: TRBV20-1

CDR3aa: CSARRQGMNTEAFF
CDR3nt: TGCAGTGCTAGGCGACAGGGCATGAACACTGAAGCTTTCTTT
d_gene: TRBD1
abundance: NA
j_gene: TRBJ1-1
v_gene: TRBV20-1

CDR3aa: CASSDSLPSYNEQFF
CDR3nt: TGCGCCAGTTCCGACAGCTTACCCTCCTACAATGAGCAGTTCTTC
d_gene: NA
abundance: few
j_gene: TRBJ2-1
v_gene: TRBV5-1

CDR3aa: CASHRDFYEQYF
CDR3nt: TGTGCCAGCCACAGGGATTTCTACGAGCAGTACTTC
d_gene: NA
abundance: NA
j_gene: TRBJ2-7
v_gene: TRBV6-5

CDR3aa: CASSWTGPISQETQYF
CDR3nt: TGTGCCAGCAGTTGGACAGGGCCTATCTCCCAAGAGACCCAGTACTTC
d_gene: TRBD1
abundance: NA
j_gene: TRBJ2-5
v_gene: TRBV6-5

CDR3aa: CASSPHSGANVLTF
CDR3nt: TGTGCCAGCAGTCCGCATTCTGGGGCCAACGTCCTGACTTTC
d_gene: NA
abundance: many
j_gene: TRBJ2-6
v_gene: TRBV6-1

CDR3aa: CASSQDRGFNGYTF
CDR3nt: TGCGCCAGCAGCCAAGACCGGGGGTTCAATGGCTACACCTTC
d_gene: NA
abundance: few
j_gene: TRBJ1-2
v_gene: TRBV4-1

CDR3aa: CASSPWTSSDEQFF
CDR3nt: TGTGCCAGCAGTCCTTGGACTAGTTCTGATGAGCAGTTCTTC
d_gene: TRBD2
abundance: NA
j_gene: TRBJ2-1
v_gene: TRBV12-3/TRBV12-4

CDR3aa: CASSHATVLSYEQYF
CDR3nt: TGTGCCAGCAGTCACGCGACAGTCCTCTCCTACGAGCAGTACTTC
d_gene: NA
abundance: few
j_gene: TRBJ2-7
v_gene: TRBV6-5

CDR3aa: CASSRQGNQETQYF
CDR3nt: TGTGCCAGCAGTCGCCAGGGGAACCAAGAGACCCAGTACTTC
d_gene: NA
abundance: many
j_gene: TRBJ2-5
v_gene: TRBV12-3/TRBV12-4

CDR3aa: CSANNPGGNTIYF
CDR3nt: TGCAGTGCTAATAATCCAGGGGGAAACACCATATATTTT
d_gene: NA
abundance: few
j_gene: TRBJ1-3
v_gene: TRBV20-1

CDR3aa: CASSLEAEQFF
CDR3nt: TGTGCCAGCAGCTTAGAGGCTGAGCAGTTCTTC
d_gene: NA
abundance: NA
j_gene: TRBJ2-1
v_gene: TRBV11-2

CDR3aa: CSANRGNTEAFF
CDR3nt: TGCAGCGCTAATCGGGGGAACACTGAAGCTTTCTTT
d_gene: NA
abundance: few
j_gene: TRBJ1-1
v_gene: TRBV29-1

CDR3aa: CASTTLLAGGTDTQYF
CDR3nt: TGTGCCAGCACAACTTTACTAGCGGGGGGCACAGATACGCAGTATTTT
d_gene: TRBD2
abundance: many
j_gene: TRBJ2-3
v_gene: TRBV6-1

CDR3aa: CASSIDQPAGVETQYF
CDR3nt: TGTGCCAGTAGTATAGATCAGCCAGCGGGGGTGGAGACCCAGTACTTC
d_gene: TRBD2
abundance: NA
j_gene: TRBJ2-5
v_gene: TRBV19

CDR3aa: CASSMDTYNEQFF
CDR3nt: TGTGCCAGTAGTATGGATACTTACAATGAGCAGTTCTTC
d_gene: NA
abundance: few
j_gene: TRBJ2-1
v_gene: TRBV19

CDR3aa: CASSIKGGAKNIQYF
CDR3nt: TGTGCCAGCAGTATAAAGGGGGGAGCCAAAAACATTCAGTACTTC
d_gene: NA
abundance: NA
j_gene: TRBJ2-4
v_gene: TRBV7-2

CDR3aa: CASSSGRIGYEQYF
CDR3nt: TGTGCCAGCAGCTCGGGACGGATCGGCTACGAGCAGTACTTC
d_gene: NA
abundance: many
j_gene: TRBJ2-7
v_gene: TRBV5-5

CDR3aa: CASGAYGELFF
CDR3nt: TGTGCCAGCGGAGCTTACGGGGAGCTGTTTTTT
d_gene: NA
abundance: many
j_gene: TRBJ2-2
v_gene: TRBV14

CDR3aa: CAIKGTGEEQYF
CDR3nt: TGTGCCATCAAAGGGACAGGAGAAGAGCAGTACTTC
d_gene: TRBD1
abundance: few
j_gene: TRBJ2-7
v_gene: TRBV10-3

CDR3aa: CASSLGGAYGYTF
CDR3nt: TGTGCCAGCAGTTTAGGGGGGGCCTATGGCTACACCTTC
d_gene: NA
abundance: many
j_gene: TRBJ1-2
v_gene: TRBV27

CDR3aa: CASSVAQEGYGYTF
CDR3nt: TGTGCCAGCAGCGTAGCTCAGGAGGGCTATGGCTACACCTTC
d_gene: NA
abundance: NA
j_gene: TRBJ1-2
v_gene: TRBV9

CDR3aa: CASTSGEMGNEQFF
CDR3nt: TGTGCCAGTACTAGCGGGGAGATGGGAAATGAGCAGTTCTTC
d_gene: TRBD2
abundance: few
j_gene: TRBJ2-1
v_gene: TRBV2

CDR3aa: CASSGAVSSYNEQFF
CDR3nt: TGTGCCAGCAGCGGAGCGGTAAGCTCCTACAATGAGCAGTTCTTC
d_gene: NA
abundance: few
j_gene: TRBJ2-1
v_gene: TRBV9

CDR3aa: CASSLPTGLYEQYF
CDR3nt: TGCGCCAGCAGCTTGCCTACGGGACTCTACGAGCAGTACTTC
d_gene: NA
abundance: many
j_gene: TRBJ2-7
v_gene: TRBV5-1